Presented here are 23 T cell receptor beta chains from one specimen sequenced in a study of blood T cell repertoires in COVID-19. TCRdb's copy holds only in-frame clones and misses some; the assay was immunoSEQ multiplex PCR. In the table there are approximately 110,000 clones, more than 70% of which are singletons. Sequenced sample: peripheral blood. Source of these receptors: a woman between 65 and 79 years old who had recovered from COVID-19.

The J gene is TRBJ1-1, the V gene TRBV6-6; D gene uncertain. Looked up from germline, CDR1 is MNHNY and CDR2 is SVGAGI (reference sequence). V lost 2 bases to trimming and J lost 1 base, with 5 bases between them. This CDR3 is built from 13 residues. The CDR3 bases are TGTGCCAGCAGTTACGCCAGGAACACTGAAGCTTTCTTT. This codes for CASSYARNTEAFF.

V is TRBV2 and J is TRBJ2-3; 8 bases are a match to TRBD1. The germline CDR1 and CDR2 sequences are SNHLY and FYNNEI. The CDR3 sequence is 15 residues long. Germline trimming cut 4 bases from V and 1 base from J; bases unmatched to any gene: 4. The chain's CDR3 is CASSVRQGRTDTQYF. Here the CDR3 DNA reads TGTGCCAGCAGTGTCCGACAGGGGCGCACAGATACGCAGTATTTT.

The rearrangement uses TRBV10-3 and TRBJ1-5; D possibly corresponds to TRBD1 (5 bases). The CDR3 totals 15 residues. CDR1 ENHRY and CDR2 SYGVKD come from the germline V gene. V lost 8 bases to trimming and J lost 2 bases, with 16 bases between them. The CDR3 coding sequence is TGTGCCATCGGCCAAAGGGAACAGGGCAATCAGCCCCAGCATTTT. This translates into CAIGQREQGNQPQHF.

CDR3 residues: CASRSTGTGAETQYF. The CDR3 coding sequence is TGTGCCAGCAGATCCACCGGGACAGGGGCAGAGACCCAGTACTTC. The chain carries TRBV2 and TRBJ2-5, with 10 bases identical to TRBD1. CDR3 size: 15 residues. The ends lost 6 bases at V and 4 bases at J; junction bases unmatched: 8. The germline gives CDR1 SNHLY, CDR2 FYNNEI. Using reference TRBV2 and TRBJ2-5 for the parts outside the CDR3, the full variable domain is EPEVTQTPSHQVTQMGQEVILRCVPISNHLYFYWYRQILGQKVEFLVSFYNNEISEKSEIFDDQFSVERPDGSNFTLKIRSTKLEDSAMYFCASRSTGTGAETQYFGPGTRLLVL.

The V call is TRBV18, the J call TRBJ2-3; D unresolved. The CDR3 is 13 amino acids. The V gene lost 6 bases and the J gene lost 0 bases, with 7 bases spanning the gap. Per germline, CDR1 KGHSH and CDR2 LQKENI. CDR3 amino acids: CASSPISTDTQYF. CDR3 nucleotide sequence: TGTGCCAGCTCTCCTATTAGCACAGATACGCAGTATTTT.

The CDR3 loop is CASSYAGVQFF. CDR3 nucleotide sequence: TGTGCCAGCAGTTACGCCGGAGTACAGTTCTTC. This chain connects TRBV6-5 to TRBJ2-1; D call uncertain. CDR3 length: 11 amino acids. Trimming took off 2 bases at V and 13 bases at J, with 9 bases between the two ends. CDR1 MNHEY and CDR2 SVGAGI come from the germline V gene.

This chain uses TRBV9 with TRBJ2-5; the match to TRBD1 covers 11 bases. CDR1 and CDR2 (germline): SGDLS, YYNGEE. The CDR3 runs 16 residues. The V and J ends lost 4 bases and 4 bases, in that order; junction bases with no gene match: 9. The CDR3 nucleotides are TGTGCCAGCAGCCCCAGGACAGGGGGCCTCGGAGAGACCCAGTACTTC. This codes for CASSPRTGGLGETQYF.

The chain carries TRBV30 and TRBJ2-5; the D gene is possibly TRBD1 (6 bases). The germline gives CDR1 GTSNPN, CDR2 SVGIG (reference sequence). Trimming cost V 2 bases and J 5 bases, with 12 bases left between them. The CDR3 extends over 13 amino acids. The CDR3 bases are TGTGCCTGGAGTACAGGGACGGCGGAGACCCAGTACTTC. It yields the protein CAWSTGTAETQYF. Together with reference TRBV30 and TRBJ2-5, the CDR3 gives the full variable domain: SQTIHQWPATLVQPVGSPLSLECTVEGTSNPNLYWYRQAAGRGLQLLFYSVGIGQISSEVPQNLSASRPQDRQFILSSKKLLLSDSGFYLCAWSTGTAETQYFGPGTRLLVL.

The chain couples TRBV21-1 to TRBJ1-3; the D call in the table, TRBD1, was not verified against the DNA. TRBV21-1 is tagged as a pseudogene. CDR3 length: 15 amino acids. Here the CDR3 DNA reads TGTGCCAGCAGCAGCTCGGGACATTCTGGAAACACCATATATTTT. It translates to CASSSSGHSGNTIYF.

This clone was seen once. The chain is built from TRBV28 and TRBJ1-6, with 9 positions matching TRBD1. Per the germline V gene, CDR1 is MDHEN and CDR2 is SYDVKM. The CDR3 length is 15 residues. Unmatched junction bases numbered 8, after V lost 5 bases and J lost 9 bases. The CDR3 DNA is TGTGCCAGCAGTACCCCCGGGGGACAGGGTTCACCCCTCCACTTT. This sequence encodes CASSTPGGQGSPLHF.

The rearrangement joins TRBV5-6 to TRBJ1-5; tentative D call: TRBD1 (6 bases). In germline, CDR1 is SGHDT, CDR2 YYEEEE. The CDR3 is made up of 14 amino acids. Trimming cost V 0 bases and J 6 bases, with 10 bases left between them. In DNA form, the CDR3 reads TGTGCCAGCAGCTTGGAGGGGGGGGGTCAGCCCCAGCATTTT. Its protein product is CASSLEGGGQPQHF.

V is TRBV6-2 or TRBV6-3 and J is TRBJ1-1; 7 positions agree with TRBD1. The length of the CDR3 is 12 residues. With 6 bases clipped from V and 10 bases from J, the junction kept 8 bases outside the gene matches. Germline V gene data show CDR1 as MNHEY and CDR2 as SVGEGT. For the CDR3, the DNA is TGTGCCAGCAGCAGACAGGGCCAGAGAGCTTTCTTT. This sequence encodes CASSRQGQRAFF.

The chain has TRBV5-1 and TRBJ2-1, with 9 bases aligning to TRBD2. V shed 6 bases, J shed 3 bases, and the junction held 4 bases outside the gene matches. The CDR3 covers 14 residues. From germline, CDR1 is SGHRS and CDR2 YFSETQ. The CDR3 DNA is TGCGCCAGCAAGAGGACTAGCGTCTACAATGAGCAGTTCTTC. It translates to CASKRTSVYNEQFF.

This clone is a singleton in its sample. This CDR3 reads CASSRRGGSYNEQFF. The CDR3 nucleotides read TGTGCCAGCAGTAGGAGGGGAGGTTCCTACAATGAGCAGTTCTTC. The chain has TRBV9 and TRBJ2-1; D is perhaps TRBD2 (6 bases). With 5 bases removed from V and 1 base from J, the gap between germline ends came to 13 bases. Germline-derived CDR1 and CDR2 are SGDLS and YYNGEE. The CDR3 has 15 amino acids.

V gene TRBV2 combines with J gene TRBJ2-3; D is perhaps TRBD2 (5 bases). The CDR3 is made up of 11 amino acids. CDR1 is SNHLY, CDR2 FYNNEI, per germline. The V gene lost 7 bases and the J gene lost 6 bases, with 8 bases spanning the gap. CDR3 region: CASTRGDTQYF. DNA of the CDR3: TGTGCCAGCACCCGAGGGGATACGCAGTATTTT.

The rearrangement links TRBV2 to TRBJ1-5; 9 bases agree with TRBD1. The junction had 3 bases not matched to a gene; V was cut back by 7 bases and J by 5 bases. The CDR3 spans 13 residues. CDR1 is SNHLY, CDR2 FYNNEI, per germline. CDR3 DNA sequence: TGTGCCAGCATGCGGGACAGGGATCAGCCCCAGCATTTT. This sequence encodes CASMRDRDQPQHF.

V gene TRBV4-3 combines with J gene TRBJ2-3; D perhaps matches TRBD2 (8 bases). Germline CDR1 LGHNA, CDR2 YSLEER. V was pared by 0 bases and J by 4 bases, with 23 bases between. The CDR3 spans 19 residues. CDR3 in amino acids: CASSQETPGAGGQADTQYF. CDR3 DNA sequence: TGCGCCAGCAGCCAAGAAACTCCGGGGGCGGGAGGACAGGCAGATACGCAGTATTTT.

The chain recombines TRBV7-9 with TRBJ1-4; tentative D call: TRBD1 (6 bases). Per the germline V gene, CDR1 is SEHNR and CDR2 is FQNEAQ (reference sequence). The CDR3 consists of 16 residues. V was trimmed by 5 bases and J by 6 bases, leaving 19 bases between them. The CDR3 loop reads CASSQKIGQLDEKLFF. CDR3 coding DNA: TGTGCCAGCAGCCAAAAAATAGGACAGCTCGATGAAAAACTGTTTTTT. Complete variable domain (other parts from reference TRBV7-9 and TRBJ1-4): DTGVSQNPRHKITKRGQNVTFRCDPISEHNRLYWYRQTLGQGPEFLTYFQNEAQLEKSRLLSDRFSAERPKGSFSTLEIQRTEQGDSAMYLCASSQKIGQLDEKLFFGSGTQLSVL.

The chain joins TRBV30 to TRBJ1-2, with 8 nucleotides matching TRBD1. V trimming: 8 bases; J trimming: 4 bases; junction bases outside the gene matches: 6. The CDR3 loop spans 12 amino acids. In germline, CDR1 is GTSNPN, CDR2 SVGIG (reference sequence). The CDR3 nucleotides read TGTGCCCAAAGCAGGGGGCCCTATGGCTACACCTTC. Residues: CAQSRGPYGYTF.

The chain couples TRBV9 to TRBJ2-3; 7 nucleotides agree with TRBD2. CDR1 SGDLS and CDR2 YYNGEE come from the germline V gene. CDR3 length equals 18 residues. V gave up 0 bases and J gave up 1 base; unmatched junction bases: 11. The CDR3 DNA follows: TGTGCCAGCAGCGTAGACCCCCTCAGCGGGACCCGCACAGATACGCAGTATTTT. This encodes CASSVDPLSGTRTDTQYF.

This clone was observed a few times. This rearrangement joins TRBV27 to TRBJ2-5; perhaps TRBD1 as D (6 bases). The V end was cut by 11 bases, the J end by 2 bases, with 18 bases between. Germline CDR1 is MNHEY and CDR2 is SMNVEV (reference sequence). The CDR3 is made up of 14 amino acids. DNA for the CDR3: TGTGCCCGCAATCCCAGGGGCCATCAAGAGACCCAGTACTTC. It encodes CARNPRGHQETQYF.

The chain combines TRBV6-5 with TRBJ2-2; TRBD2 aligns across 10 bases. CDR3 length: 15 amino acids. Germline values: CDR1 MNHEY, CDR2 SVGAGI. Losses at the gene ends were 7 bases for V and 6 bases for J; bases not matched to a gene: 8. The CDR3 here is CASKERGGPAGELFF. DNA of the CDR3: TGTGCCAGCAAAGAGCGGGGGGGACCAGCCGGGGAGCTGTTTTTT.

The chain is built from TRBV5-1 and TRBJ2-7, with D perhaps TRBD1 (7 bases). Germline V gene data show CDR1 as SGHRS and CDR2 as YFSETQ. V was cut by 4 bases and J by 0 bases, with 11 bases left in between. This CDR3 is built from 14 residues. The CDR3 nucleotides read TGCGCCAGCAGCCCGGGGGACAGCTCCTACGAGCAGTACTTC. Translated, it gives CASSPGDSSYEQYF.